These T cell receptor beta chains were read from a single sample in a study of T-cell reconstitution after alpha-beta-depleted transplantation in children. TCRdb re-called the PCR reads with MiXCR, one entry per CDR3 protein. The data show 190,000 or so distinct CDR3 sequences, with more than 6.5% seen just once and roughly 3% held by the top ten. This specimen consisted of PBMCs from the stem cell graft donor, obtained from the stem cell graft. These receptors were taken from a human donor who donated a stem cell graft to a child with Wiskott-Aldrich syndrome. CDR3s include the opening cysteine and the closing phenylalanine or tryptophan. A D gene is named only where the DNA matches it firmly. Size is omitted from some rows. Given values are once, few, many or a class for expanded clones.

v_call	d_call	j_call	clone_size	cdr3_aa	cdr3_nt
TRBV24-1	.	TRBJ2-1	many	CATSEPPPGDEQFF	TGTGCCACCAGTGAGCCTCCGCCCGGTGATGAGCAGTTCTTC
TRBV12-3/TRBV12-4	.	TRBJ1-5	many	CASSLQGGPQHF	TGTGCCAGCAGTTTACAGGGTGGGCCCCAGCATTTT
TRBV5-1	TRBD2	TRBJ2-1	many	CASSSGLAGGGGNEQFF	TGCGCCAGCAGCTCGGGACTAGCGGGGGGAGGTGGGAATGAGCAGTTCTTC
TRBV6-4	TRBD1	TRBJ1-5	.	CASSPQGAGQPQHF	TGTGCCAGCAGTCCTCAGGGGGCGGGTCAGCCCCAGCATTTT
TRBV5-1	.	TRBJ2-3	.	CASSPGDSLADTQYF	TGCGCCAGCAGCCCCGGTGACAGTTTGGCAGATACGCAGTATTTT
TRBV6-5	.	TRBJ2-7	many	CASNPNRLIIKGSYEQYF	TGTGCCAGCAACCCGAATCGATTAATAATCAAGGGGAGCTACGAGCAGTACTTC
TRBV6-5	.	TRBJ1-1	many	CASSYSSQVGSRGAFF	TGTGCCAGCAGTTACTCCTCACAGGTGGGCAGCCGTGGAGCTTTCTTT
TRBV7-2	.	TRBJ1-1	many	CASSWRGDTEAFF	TGTGCCAGCAGCTGGCGGGGGGACACTGAAGCTTTCTTT
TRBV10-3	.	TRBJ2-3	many	CAISESRQSTDTQYF	TGTGCCATCAGTGAGTCGCGACAGAGCACAGATACGCAGTATTTT
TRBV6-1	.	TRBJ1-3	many	CASSEFQSGNTIYF	TGTGCCAGCAGCGAGTTTCAATCCGGAAACACCATATATTTT
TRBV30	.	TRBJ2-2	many	CAWRKGQNTGELFF	TGTGCCTGGAGGAAGGGACAGAACACCGGGGAGCTGTTTTTT
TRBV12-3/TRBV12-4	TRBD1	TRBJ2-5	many	CASRLQGAGETQYF	TGTGCCAGCAGACTACAGGGGGCAGGTGAGACCCAGTACTTC
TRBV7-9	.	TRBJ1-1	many	CASSVQGPDTEAFF	TGTGCCAGCTCGGTACAGGGTCCGGACACTGAAGCTTTCTTT
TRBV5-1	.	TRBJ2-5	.	CASKSEETQYF	TGCGCCAGCAAATCCGAAGAGACCCAGTACTTC
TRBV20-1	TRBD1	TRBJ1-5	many	CSAYMFGQAGNQPQHF	TGCAGTGCCTACATGTTTGGACAGGCGGGAAATCAGCCCCAGCATTTT
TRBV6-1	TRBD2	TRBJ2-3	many	CASRLAGGSTDTQYF	TGTGCCAGCAGACTAGCGGGGGGCAGCACAGATACGCAGTATTTT
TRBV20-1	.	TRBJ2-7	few	CSASIWGARVYEQYF	TGCAGTGCTAGTATTTGGGGGGCCCGGGTTTACGAGCAGTACTTC
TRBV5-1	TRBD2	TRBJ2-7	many	CASSLDGGTTAREQYF	TGCGCCAGCAGCTTGGATGGAGGGACTACAGCCCGCGAGCAGTACTTC
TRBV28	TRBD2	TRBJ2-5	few	CASSLSLASSGDQETQYF	TGTGCCAGCAGTTTATCCCTCGCTTCTAGCGGGGACCAAGAGACCCAGTACTTC
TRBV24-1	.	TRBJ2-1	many	CATSGPTDNEQFF	TGTGCCACCAGTGGTCCGACAGACAATGAGCAGTTCTTC
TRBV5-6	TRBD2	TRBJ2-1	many	CASSPRLAYYNEQFF	TGTGCCAGCAGCCCCAGACTAGCCTACTACAATGAGCAGTTCTTC
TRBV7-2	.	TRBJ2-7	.	CASSLAPASGPFQYF	TGTGCCAGCAGCTTAGCCCCTGCGTCGGGTCCCTTCCAGTACTTC
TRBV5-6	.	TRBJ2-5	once	CASSPNEGTQYF	TGTGCCAGCAGCCCTAACGAAGGGACCCAGTACTTC
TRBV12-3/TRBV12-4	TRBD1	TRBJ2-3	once	CASSPTGTALTSATQYF	TGTGCCAGCAGCCCCACTGGGACAGCACTAACGTCGGCTACGCAGTATTTT
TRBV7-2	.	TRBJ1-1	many	CASSSLPAPNTEAFF	TGTGCCAGCAGCTCGTTACCGGCCCCGAACACTGAAGCTTTCTTT
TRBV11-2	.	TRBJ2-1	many	CASSWGAHLSNEQFF	TGTGCCAGCAGTTGGGGCGCTCACCTCTCTAATGAGCAGTTCTTC
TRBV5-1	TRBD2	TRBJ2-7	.	CASSSQTSGRDEQYF	TGCGCCAGCAGTTCACAGACTAGCGGGCGGGACGAGCAGTACTTC
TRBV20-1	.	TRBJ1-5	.	CSARPLRNQPQHF	TGCAGTGCTAGGCCTTTGAGAAATCAGCCCCAGCATTTT
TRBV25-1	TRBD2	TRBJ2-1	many	CASTKGLAGDNEQFF	TGTGCCAGCACCAAAGGGCTAGCGGGAGACAATGAGCAGTTCTTC
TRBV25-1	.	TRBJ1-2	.	CASSEPGQLYGYTF	TGTGCCAGCAGTGAACCCGGACAGCTCTATGGCTACACCTTC
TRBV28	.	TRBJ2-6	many	CATRGSGANVLTF	TGTGCCACCAGAGGGTCAGGGGCCAACGTCCTGACTTTC
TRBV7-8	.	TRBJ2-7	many	CASSLLGNYEQYF	TGTGCCAGCAGCTTATTAGGGAACTACGAGCAGTACTTC
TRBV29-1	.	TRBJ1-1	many	CSVQTGGSTEAFF	TGCAGCGTGCAGACCGGGGGGTCCACTGAAGCTTTCTTT
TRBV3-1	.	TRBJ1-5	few	CASSQVRDSNQPQHF	TGTGCCAGCAGCCAAGTTAGGGATAGCAATCAGCCCCAGCATTTT
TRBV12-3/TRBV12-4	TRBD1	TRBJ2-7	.	CASSGSSGQRNHYEQYF	TGTGCCAGCAGTGGTTCCTCGGGACAGCGAAACCACTACGAGCAGTACTTC
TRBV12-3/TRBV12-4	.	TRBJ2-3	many	CASSFLDTQYF	TGTGCCAGCAGTTTTCTAGATACGCAGTATTTT
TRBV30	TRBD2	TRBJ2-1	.	CAWSVAIAGGRGDEQFF	TGTGCCTGGAGTGTAGCCATAGCGGGAGGGCGTGGGGATGAGCAGTTCTTC
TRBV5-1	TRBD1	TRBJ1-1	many	CASRGQGNTEAFF	TGCGCCAGCAGGGGACAGGGAAACACTGAAGCTTTCTTT
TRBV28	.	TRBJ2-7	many	CASIVTGHSRTEQYF	TGTGCCAGCATCGTTACGGGACATTCACGGACCGAGCAGTACTTC
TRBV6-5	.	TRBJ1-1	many	CASSYLRAPNTEAFF	TGTGCCAGCAGTTACCTCAGAGCACCGAACACTGAAGCTTTCTTT
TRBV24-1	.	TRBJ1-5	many	CATSDIRGGQPQHF	TGTGCCACCAGTGATATCAGGGGAGGACAGCCCCAGCATTTT
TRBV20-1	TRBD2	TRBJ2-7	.	CSARGLAGGNPYEQYF	TGCAGTGCTAGAGGACTAGCGGGAGGGAACCCCTACGAGCAGTACTTC
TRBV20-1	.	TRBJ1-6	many	CSASRLPLGSYNSPLHF	TGCAGTGCTAGTAGGCTGCCGTTGGGCTCCTATAATTCACCCCTCCACTTT
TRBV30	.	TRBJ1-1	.	CAWSVLGVWSEAFF	TGTGCCTGGAGTGTATTAGGTGTGTGGTCTGAAGCTTTCTTT
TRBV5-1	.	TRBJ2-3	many	CASSTILGTDTQYF	TGCGCCAGCTCCACCATTCTGGGGACAGATACGCAGTATTTT
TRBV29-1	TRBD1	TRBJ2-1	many	CSVGRAGQGSKGEQFF	TGCAGCGTTGGTCGCGCTGGACAGGGAAGTAAGGGTGAGCAGTTCTTC
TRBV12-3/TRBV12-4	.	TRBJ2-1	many	CASSFRVEWGEQFF	TGTGCCAGCAGTTTCAGGGTGGAATGGGGTGAGCAGTTCTTC
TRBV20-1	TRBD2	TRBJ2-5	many	CSGVKPAGQETQYF	TGCAGTGGGGTCAAGCCAGCGGGACAAGAGACCCAGTACTTC
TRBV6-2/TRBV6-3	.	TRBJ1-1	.	CASSYRIGSGAQNTEAFF	TGTGCCAGCAGTTACAGGATTGGATCAGGGGCTCAGAACACTGAAGCTTTCTTT